This T cell receptor beta chain stems from a study of T cells in localized non-small cell lung cancer. Study findings and constraints: With higher T cell density in blood came longer overall survival. Adjacent lung exhibited a median of about 56 among the 100 most abundant tumor clones. Sequencing was limited to one tumor region, leaving the possibility of heterogeneity open. The study found T cell clonality highest in uninvolved adjacent lung, above tumor.

Only in-frame clones appear in the TCRdb table, and some are missing; sequencing was by immunoSEQ multiplex PCR. The sample holds roughly 30,000 clones, nearly 90% seen once. V was clipped by 2 bases and J by 6 bases, with 17 bases between them. Germline CDR1 SGHRS, CDR2 YFSETQ. This CDR3 is 16 amino acids long. On this clone itself: No antigen is known for it.

Here the sequenced sample was peripheral blood mononuclear cells, taken before any cancer treatment. This chain links TRBV5-1 with TRBJ2-2; D perhaps matches TRBD1 (5 bases). The origin of this receptor is a woman aged 35-75 years with stage III lung adenocarcinoma. In DNA, the CDR3 is TGCGCCAGCAGCTTCCAGGGCCCACCACGGGCCGGGGAGCTGTTTTTT. This gives the protein CASSFQGPPRAGELFF.